This T cell receptor (beta chain) was identified in a study of T cells in Graves' hyperthyroidism and ophthalmopathy. Comment on this clonotype: Its specificity is not known.

Overall study findings and caveats: Stable hyperthyroidism was separated from ophthalmopathy by a model based on 13 V-J features. Median prediction lead before ophthalmopathy onset was 6.5 to 7 months with the model. Blood held most thyroid clonotypes expanded above 0.001 frequency.

The CDR3 contains 15 residues. Trimming took 4 bases from V and 2 from J; bases not matched to a gene: 6. CDR1 and CDR2 from the germline V gene are SGHTA and FQGNSA. RNA transcripts were the template for amplifying TCR beta CDR3 regions. Using the HTBI primer set, a first-round RT-PCR was run on the TCR CDR3. TCRdb itself ran the multiplex PCR reads through MiXCR, one entry per CDR3 protein. The sample has roughly 350,000 distinct CDR3 sequences; 11% to 15% are singletons. This rearrangement joins TRBV7-2 to TRBJ2-3; 7 bases map to TRBD1. This clonotype was obtained from a woman aged 25-40 years with Graves' hyperthyroidism. Sequenced material: blood. CDR3 in amino acids: CASSSSGTDTDTQYF. CDR3 DNA: TGTGCCAGCAGCTCTTCCGGGACAGACACAGATACGCAGTATTTT.